Below are 22 T cell receptor beta chains sequenced from a single sample in a study of T cell clonality in common variable immunodeficiency. The repertoire was sequenced with immunoSEQ multiplex PCR; TCRdb's copy has only in-frame clones and lacks some. The sample presents about 42,000 clones, none singletons. Sequencing was performed on peripheral blood mononuclear cells. Source of these receptors: a person aged 18-69 years in good health.

This clone came up many times. The read stops 3 residues short of the end of the CDR3; the missing end is completed from the germline J gene. The chain uses TRBV19 and TRBJ1-1, with TRBD1 matching 8 bases. The ends lost 6 bases at V and 4 bases at J; junction bases unmatched: 4. Germline lookup yields CDR1 LNHDA and CDR2 SQIVND (reference sequence). The CDR3 totals 13 residues. The covered CDR3 bases are TGTGCCAGTAGCTCGCAGGGGGCCACTGAA. Amino acids: CASSSQGATE. The CDR3 as a whole reads CASSSQGATEAFF.

This clone has at least ten counts. Read data end 3 residues before the CDR3 end; the end is taken from the germline J gene. V and J are TRBV7-3 and TRBJ2-1; 7 nucleotides line up with TRBD2. V dropped 5 bases and J dropped 5; count of bases not matched to a gene: 12. The CDR3 has 16 amino acids. The germline V gene has CDR1 SGHTA and CDR2 FQGTGA. CDR3 amino acids: CASSVAGAAGNNEQFF. The part of the CDR3 DNA that was read is TGTGCCAGCAGCGTCGCGGGAGCGGCGGGAAACAATGAG.

This clone was observed many times. The read comes to an end 3 residues before the CDR3 does, leaving the germline J gene to fill in the end. The chain recombines TRBV30 with TRBJ2-7; no reliable D call. Germline loops: CDR1 GTSNPN, CDR2 SVGIG (reference sequence). The CDR3 covers 14 residues. The ends were cut back, 2 bases at V and 1 base at J, with 12 bases in the middle. Partial CDR3 DNA: TGTGCCTGGAGTTACCCCGCCCGGTCCTACGAG. Its protein is CAWSYPARSYE. In full, the CDR3 is CAWSYPARSYEQYF.

This clone was observed many times. The read comes to an end 3 residues before the CDR3 does, leaving the germline J gene to fill in the end. J is TRBJ2-1 and V is TRBV30; 9 bases align to TRBD2. The length of the CDR3 is 18 residues. The V and J ends lost 1 base and 0 bases, in that order; junction bases with no gene match: 10. Germline V gene sequence: CDR1 GTSNPN, CDR2 SVGIG (reference sequence). The covered CDR3 bases are TGTGCCTGGAGTGGGCAGCGGGAGGAACGTGTCTCCTACAATGAG. This encodes CAWSGQREERVSYNE. The entire CDR3 protein reads CAWSGQREERVSYNEQFF.

Note on this clone: The identical CDR3 is also encoded by other nucleotide sequences in the sample. The CDR3 sequence is CASSIVTGRNGNTIYF. The part of the CDR3 DNA that was read is TGTGCCAGTAGTATAGTCACAGGGAGGAATGGAAACACC. V gene TRBV19 combines with J gene TRBJ1-3; maybe TRBD1 (6 bases). The CDR3 end is not reached by the read, which stops 3 residues before it; the germline J gene fills it in. Germline CDR1 and CDR2: LNHDA and SQIVND (reference sequence). This CDR3 has 16 residues. V lost 1 base and J 3 bases, leaving 13 bases between the germline ends.

The table lists this clone with many counts. The DNA ends 3 residues before the CDR3 does, and the rest of the CDR3 is filled in from the germline J gene. This sequence joins TRBV19 and TRBJ1-5, with D maybe TRBD1 (6 bases). V was shortened by 3 bases and J by 4 bases, with 16 bases between the two germline ends. CDR3 size: 16 residues. Per germline, CDR1 LNHDA and CDR2 SQIVND (reference sequence). CDR3 loop: CASSIVQGALNQPQHF. The sequenced part of the CDR3 DNA is TGTGCCAGTAGTATCGTACAGGGAGCCCTAAATCAGCCC.

This clone has at least ten counts. The CDR3 extends 3 residues past the end of the read, so its final part is completed from the germline J gene. This chain links TRBV12-3 or TRBV12-4 with TRBJ1-5, with D maybe TRBD1 (6 bases). The ends were cut back, 3 bases at V and 4 bases at J, with 16 bases in the middle. The CDR3 is 16 residues long. This chain's CDR3 is CASSLLARGANQPQHF. The part of the CDR3 DNA that was read is TGTGCCAGCAGTTTGTTGGCCAGGGGTGCTAATCAGCCC.

This clone was observed at least ten times. The read ends 3 residues early relative to the CDR3; the germline J gene fills the gap. The gene calls are TRBV18 and TRBJ2-2; the match to TRBD1 covers 9 bases. With 8 bases clipped from V and 8 bases from J, the junction kept 9 bases outside the gene matches. The germline gives CDR1 KGHSH, CDR2 LQKENI. The CDR3 sequence is 14 residues long. The covered CDR3 bases are TGTGCCAGCCAACCGGGACAGGGCACAGGGGAG. Translation gives CASQPGQGTGE. The entire CDR3 protein is CASQPGQGTGELFF.

This clone was seen many times. The CDR3 end lies 3 residues beyond the end of the read and is filled in from the germline J gene. V gene TRBV11-2 combines with J gene TRBJ2-1; D is perhaps TRBD2 (5 bases). Germline V gene data show CDR1 as SGHAT and CDR2 as FQNNGV. Trimming cost V 6 bases and J 0 bases, with 12 bases left between them. This CDR3 spans 15 amino acids. The CDR3 here is CASSQSGSSYNEQFF. The DNA read from the CDR3 is TGTGCCAGCAGTCAGTCGGGGAGCTCCTACAATGAG.

This clone was recorded at least ten times. The DNA ends 3 residues before the CDR3 does, and the rest of the CDR3 is filled in from the germline J gene. The same CDR3 is also encoded by other DNA sequences in this sample. The J gene is TRBJ2-1, the V gene TRBV29-1; 9 bases map to TRBD1. The V and J ends lost 4 bases and 7 bases, in that order; junction bases with no gene match: 8. Germline CDR1 SQVTM, CDR2 ANQGSEA. This CDR3 is 14 amino acids long. CDR3 loop: CSVALGTGRNEQFF. CDR3 bases read: TGCAGCGTTGCGTTGGGGACAGGGAGGAATGAG.

The table lists this clone with many counts. The sequenced fragment ends 3 residues before the CDR3 boundary, so the rest is inferred from the germline J gene. V and J are TRBV19 and TRBJ1-1; 11 bases agree with TRBD1. The CDR3 runs to 15 residues. V gave up 6 bases and J gave up 5 bases; unmatched junction bases: 8. Germline-derived CDR1 and CDR2 are LNHDA and SQIVND (reference sequence). The CDR3 here is CASRSGTGGRTEAFF. Partial CDR3 DNA: TGTGCCAGTAGGAGCGGGACAGGGGGGAGAACTGAA.

Many counts were recorded for this clone. The sequenced fragment ends 3 residues before the CDR3 boundary, so the rest is inferred from the germline J gene. The chain uses TRBV19 and TRBJ2-6, with no clear D. The CDR3 is 15 residues long. The germline CDR1 and CDR2 sequences are LNHDA and SQIVND (reference sequence). V lost 7 bases, J lost 0 bases, and 10 bases lay in between. The CDR3 here is CASTSARSGANVLTF. CDR3 DNA, as far as it was read: TGTGCCAGTACCTCAGCGCGCTCTGGGGCCAACGTC. Variable domain in full (rest from reference TRBV19 and TRBJ2-6): DGGITQSPKYLFRKEGQNVTLSCEQNLNHDAMYWYRQDPGQGLRLIYYSQIVNDFQKGDIAEGYSVSREKKESFPLTVTSAQKNPTAFYLCASTSARSGANVLTFGAGSRLTVL.

This clone was recorded many times. The read ends 3 residues shy of where the CDR3 ends; the end is completed using the germline J gene. The chain joins TRBV19 to TRBJ2-7, with 8 positions matching TRBD1. Germline lookup yields CDR1 LNHDA and CDR2 SQIVND (reference sequence). CDR3 length: 15 residues. Germline trimming cut 6 bases from V and 0 bases from J; bases unmatched to any gene: 7. CDR3 amino acids: CASRPRTGNSYEQYF. CDR3 DNA, as far as it was read: TGTGCCAGTAGACCCAGGACAGGGAACTCCTACGAG.

This clone was recorded many times. The sequence runs out 3 residues before the end of the CDR3; the remainder is reconstructed from the germline J gene. V gene TRBV19 combines with J gene TRBJ1-1, with D perhaps TRBD1 (5 bases). Trimming took 3 bases from V and 6 from J, leaving 17 bases between them. The CDR3 spans 15 residues. CDR1 and CDR2 (germline): LNHDA, SQIVND (reference sequence). The sequenced CDR3 bases are TGTGCCAGTAGTATTTCAGGACACCCTGGATCTGAA. It yields the protein CASSISGHPGSE. The CDR3 as a whole reads CASSISGHPGSEAFF.

Note on this clone: The junction does not match germline at one end; this may be a read error. The observed sequence ends 3 residues before the CDR3 terminus, with the missing tail filled in from the germline J gene. This sequence joins TRBV5-1 and TRBJ2-6; tentatively, D is TRBD2 (6 bases). Germline loops: CDR1 SGHRS, CDR2 YFSETQ. This CDR3 comprises 16 residues. This chain's CDR3 is CASRRRESSGASVLTF. The sequenced part of the CDR3 DNA is TGCGCCAGCAGAAGACGGGAGAGCTCTGGGGCCAGCGTC.

This clone was seen ten or more times. The missing CDR3 end, 3 residues past where the read stops, is filled in from the germline J gene. The chain combines TRBV5-1 with TRBJ1-1; 7 positions match TRBD1. The CDR3 runs to 14 residues. Per germline, CDR1 SGHRS and CDR2 YFSETQ. Incomplete CDR3 DNA: TGCGCCAGCAGCCTAGGGGGCCCCCAGGAGTGG. Its protein product is CASSLGGPQEW. The complete CDR3 reads CASSLGGPQEWAFF.

Notes on this clone: The read halts 3 residues ahead of the CDR3 end, with the missing end drawn from the germline J gene. The chain couples TRBV14 to TRBJ2-5; a possible D gene is TRBD1 (5 bases). V was cut by 6 bases and J by 0 bases, with 11 bases left in between. The V gene's germline CDR1 is SGHDN and CDR2 FVKESK. This CDR3 has 14 residues. CDR3 residues: CASSPGPNQETQYF. The CDR3 bases that were read are TGTGCCAGCAGTCCAGGGCCCAACCAAGAGACC.

This clone showed up many times. The CDR3 is cut off 3 residues early in the read; its end comes from the germline J gene. V usage is TRBV30 and J usage is TRBJ2-7, with D unresolved. The CDR3 is made up of 14 amino acids. Germline CDR1 GTSNPN, CDR2 SVGIG (reference sequence). Between the trimmed V and J ends, which lost 0 bases and 4 bases, there was a span of 13 bases. The DNA read from the CDR3 is TGTGCCTGGAGTGTTCCTACAGTAGGTTACGAG. Amino acids: CAWSVPTVGYE. The full-length CDR3 reads as CAWSVPTVGYEQYF. The whole variable domain, remainder taken from reference TRBV30 and TRBJ2-7, is SQTIHQWPATLVQPVGSPLSLECTVEGTSNPNLYWYRQAAGRGLQLLFYSVGIGQISSEVPQNLSASRPQDRQFILSSKKLLLSDSGFYLCAWSVPTVGYEQYFGPGTRLTVT.

This clone has a count of ten or more. The observed sequence ends 3 residues before the CDR3 terminus, with the missing tail filled in from the germline J gene. This chain joins TRBV6-4 and TRBJ1-1; a possible D gene is TRBD1 (5 bases). From germline, CDR1 is MRHNA and CDR2 SNTAGT. The CDR3 loop spans 15 amino acids. V was trimmed by 2 bases and J by 2 bases, leaving 12 bases between them. The CDR3 here is CASSDKRGPNTEAFF. The sequenced CDR3 bases are TGTGCCAGCAGTGACAAAAGGGGTCCAAACACTGAA.

This clone was seen repeatedly, ten times or more. This CDR3 reads CATRGQTDTQYF. The CDR3 DNA, read in part, is TGTGCCACCCGTGGGCAGACAGATACG. The genes are TRBV19 and TRBJ2-3; no definite D call. The CDR3 is cut off 3 residues early in the read; its end comes from the germline J gene. The CDR3 covers 12 residues. V dropped 10 bases and J dropped 3 bases, with 11 bases sitting between them. Germline CDR1 reads LNHDA; CDR2 reads SQIVND (reference sequence).

This clone appeared a few times. From the germline J gene comes the end of the CDR3, since the read stops 3 residues before it. The chain recombines TRBV11-1 with TRBJ1-2; tentative D call: TRBD1 (6 bases). With 5 bases removed from V and 7 bases from J, the gap between germline ends came to 17 bases. Germline V gene lookup returns CDR1 SGHAT and CDR2 FQDESV (reference sequence). The length of the CDR3 is 14 residues. The CDR3 bases that were read are TGTGCCAGCAGCCTTGTGTCCGCAGGGGTTGGC. Residues: CASSLVSAGVG. The CDR3 in its entirety is CASSLVSAGVGYTF. Together with reference TRBV11-1 and TRBJ1-2, the CDR3 gives the full variable domain: EAEVAQSPRYKITEKSQAVAFWCDPISGHATLYWYRQILGQGPELLVQFQDESVVDDSQLPKDRFSAERLKGVDSTLKIQPAELGDSAMYLCASSLVSAGVGYTFGSGTRLTVV.

This clone came up many times. The CDR3 extends 3 residues past the end of the read, so its final part is completed from the germline J gene. The chain recombines TRBV10-3 with TRBJ1-1, with 11 bases that match TRBD1. Germline CDR1 and CDR2: ENHRY and SYGVKD. J was trimmed by 6 bases and V by 4 bases; bases with no gene match: 1. This CDR3 is built from 13 residues. This CDR3 is CAISGGQGAEAFF. The CDR3 bases that were read are TGTGCCATCAGTGGGGGACAGGGGGCTGAA.